This T cell receptor (beta chain) is from a study of blood T cell repertoires in COVID-19. After removal of 1 base from V and 11 bases from J, the junction contained 10 bases not matched to a gene. This CDR3 comprises 14 residues. In germline, CDR1 is SGHAT, CDR2 FQNNGV. Clones were sequenced by immunoSEQ multiplex PCR, and TCRdb holds only the in-frame ones, with some missing. Altogether roughly 400,000 clones are present, roughly 91% being singletons, with the ten largest covering less than 2%. V gene TRBV11-2 combines with J gene TRBJ1-1; 7 positions agree with TRBD1. The sequence was collected from a woman younger than 45 who had recovered from COVID-19. Input material: PBMCs or T cells enriched from blood (not recorded which). The CDR3 loop is CASSLAPTGVRAFF. In DNA, the CDR3 is TGTGCCAGCAGCTTAGCCCCAACAGGGGTTCGTGCTTTCTTT.